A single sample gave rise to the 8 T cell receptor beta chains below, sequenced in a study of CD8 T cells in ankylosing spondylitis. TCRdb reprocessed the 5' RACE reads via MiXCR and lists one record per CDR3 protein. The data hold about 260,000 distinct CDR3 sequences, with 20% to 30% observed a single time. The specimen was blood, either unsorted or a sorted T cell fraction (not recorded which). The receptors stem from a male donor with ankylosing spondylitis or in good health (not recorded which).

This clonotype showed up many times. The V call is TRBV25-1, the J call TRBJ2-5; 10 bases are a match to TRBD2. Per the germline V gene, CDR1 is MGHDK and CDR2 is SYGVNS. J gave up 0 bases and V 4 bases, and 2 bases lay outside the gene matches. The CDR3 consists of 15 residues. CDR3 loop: CASSGLAGYQETQYF. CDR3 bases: TGTGCCAGCAGTGGACTAGCGGGCTACCAAGAGACCCAGTACTTC.

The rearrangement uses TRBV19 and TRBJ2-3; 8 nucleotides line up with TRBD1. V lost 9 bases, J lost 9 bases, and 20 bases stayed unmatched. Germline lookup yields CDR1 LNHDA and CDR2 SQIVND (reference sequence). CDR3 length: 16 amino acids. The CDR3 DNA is TGTGCCAGCTCTTACGGCCGAGGACAGGGTTCCCGAACGCAGTATTTT. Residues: CASSYGRGQGSRTQYF.

The CDR3 nucleotides are TGCAGCGTCGGACAGAACACCGGGGAGCTGTTTTTT. It is translated as CSVGQNTGELFF. The genes are TRBV29-1 and TRBJ2-2; D may be TRBD1 (5 bases). The germline V and J ends were trimmed by 6 bases and 1 base, with 6 bases remaining between them. Germline V CDR1 and CDR2: SQVTM, ANQGSEA. This CDR3 comprises 12 residues.

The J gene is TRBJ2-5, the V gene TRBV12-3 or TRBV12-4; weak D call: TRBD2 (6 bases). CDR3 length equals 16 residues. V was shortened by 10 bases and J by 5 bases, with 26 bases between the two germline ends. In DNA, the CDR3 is TGTGCCACAGCACTTGCCCGGGGGTCGATACGCGAGACCCAGTACTTC. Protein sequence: CATALARGSIRETQYF.

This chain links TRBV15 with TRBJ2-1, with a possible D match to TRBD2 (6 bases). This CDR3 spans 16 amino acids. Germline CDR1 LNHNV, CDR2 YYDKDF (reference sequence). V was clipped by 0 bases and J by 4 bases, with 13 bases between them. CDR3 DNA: TGTGCCACCAGCAGAGATGGCGGGGCCTCGTACAATGAGCAGTTCTTC. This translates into CATSRDGGASYNEQFF.

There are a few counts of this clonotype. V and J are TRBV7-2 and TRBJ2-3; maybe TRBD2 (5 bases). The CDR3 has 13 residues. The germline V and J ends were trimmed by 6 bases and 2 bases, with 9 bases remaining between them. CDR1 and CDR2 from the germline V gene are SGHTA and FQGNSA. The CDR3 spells CASSADYTDTQYF. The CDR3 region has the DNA TGTGCCAGCAGTGCCGACTACACAGATACGCAGTATTTT.

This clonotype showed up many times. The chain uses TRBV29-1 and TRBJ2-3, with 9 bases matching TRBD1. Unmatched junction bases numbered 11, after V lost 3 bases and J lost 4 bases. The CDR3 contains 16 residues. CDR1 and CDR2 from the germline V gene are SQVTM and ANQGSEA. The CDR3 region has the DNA TGCAGCGTTGAGAGTTGGGACAGGGAACCTGCAGATACGCAGTATTTT. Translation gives CSVESWDREPADTQYF.

The CDR3 nucleotides are TGTGCCAGCGGAGAGGATTTAACCGGGGAGCTGTTTTTT. Translation gives CASGEDLTGELFF. The V and J genes are TRBV12-3 or TRBV12-4 and TRBJ2-2; D gene unclear. The CDR3 totals 13 residues. V was trimmed by 8 bases and J by 5 bases, leaving 12 bases between them.